Listed here are 25 T cell receptor beta chains from one sample, sequenced in a study of blood T cell repertoires in COVID-19. Sequenced by immunoSEQ multiplex PCR; TCRdb stores in-frame clones only, minus some. The repertoire holds about 260,000 clones, 80% to 90% seen once, with around 4.1% in the top ten. Sequenced sample: PBMCs or T cells enriched from blood (not recorded which). These receptors came from a man aged 25 to 40 with acute COVID-19.

The chain has TRBV6-5 and TRBJ1-2; no firm D call. CDR3 size: 15 residues. Germline V gene lookup returns CDR1 MNHEY and CDR2 SVGAGI. The V end was cut by 0 bases, the J end by 4 bases, with 12 bases between. DNA for the CDR3: TGTGCCAGCAGTTACTCAGAAGTTCTTAGCTATGGCTACACCTTC. Translated: CASSYSEVLSYGYTF.

This clone was observed a handful of times. This sequence joins TRBV4-1 and TRBJ2-3, with 9 bases lining up with TRBD2. CDR3 length equals 18 residues. After removal of 1 base from V and 4 bases from J, the junction contained 12 bases not matched to a gene. Looked up from germline, CDR1 is MGHRA and CDR2 is YSYEKL. CDR3 residues: CASSQAAGGASGADTQYF. The CDR3 DNA is TGCGCCAGCAGCCAAGCAGCGGGAGGTGCCTCGGGCGCAGATACGCAGTATTTT.

The chain carries TRBV29-1 and TRBJ1-2; D gene ambiguous. CDR3 length: 15 residues. V lost 5 bases and J 5 bases, leaving 21 bases between the germline ends. CDR1 and CDR2 (germline): SQVTM, ANQGSEA. The CDR3 bases are TGCAGCGTTCCCGAGTTGGGCCGGAATTGGTATGGCTACACCTTC. This encodes CSVPELGRNWYGYTF.

The table lists this clone with a count of one. The V gene is TRBV21-1, the J gene TRBJ1-4; TRBD1 is taken as the D call from the table, unchecked against the DNA. TRBV21-1 is flagged as a pseudogene. The CDR3 sequence is 15 residues long. The CDR3 DNA follows: TGTGCCAGCAGCGCATCAGGGCCGCCAAATGAAAAACTGTTTTTT. This codes for CASSASGPPNEKLFF.

The V call is TRBV3-1 (or the pseudogene TRBV3-2), the J call TRBJ2-1; TRBD1 matches 8 bases. The CDR3 is 12 residues long. CDR1 and CDR2 (germline): LGHDT, YNNKEL (reference sequence). Germline trimming cut 3 bases from V and 15 bases from J; bases unmatched to any gene: 7. This chain's CDR3 is CASSQGQASRFF. The DNA for the CDR3 is TGTGCCAGCAGCCAGGGACAGGCCAGCCGGTTCTTC.

The chain has TRBV25-1 and TRBJ2-3; D is ambiguous. Trimming took 6 bases from V and 0 from J, leaving 16 bases between them. Germline V gives CDR1 MGHDK, CDR2 SYGVNS. This CDR3 has 16 amino acids. CDR3 DNA sequence: TGTGCCAGCAGAACCGGAGCCTCTCCTAGCACAGATACGCAGTATTTT. This gives the protein CASRTGASPSTDTQYF.

The CDR3 DNA reads as TGTGCCAGCAGTCCGAGCGGGGGCCATCAAGAGACCCAGTACTTC. This sequence encodes CASSPSGGHQETQYF. The chain has TRBV27 and TRBJ2-5, with 8 bases aligning to TRBD2. Unmatched junction bases numbered 7, after V lost 5 bases and J lost 2 bases. The CDR3 runs 15 residues. Germline loops: CDR1 MNHEY, CDR2 SMNVEV (reference sequence).

V gene TRBV6-5 combines with J gene TRBJ1-6, with D perhaps TRBD1 (6 bases). The CDR3 has 15 residues. Germline CDR1 reads MNHEY; CDR2 reads SVGAGI. The V gene lost 6 bases and the J gene lost 5 bases, with 14 bases spanning the gap. The CDR3 loop reads CASSPQGKNNSPLHF. The CDR3, as DNA: TGTGCCAGCAGCCCACAGGGTAAAAATAATTCACCCCTCCACTTT.

A single count supports this clone. The rearrangement links TRBV19 to TRBJ2-1; TRBD1 agrees at 7 bases. The CDR3 is 16 amino acids. Germline CDR1 is LNHDA and CDR2 is SQIVND (reference sequence). V lost 3 bases to trimming and J lost 9 bases; unmatched junction nucleotides: 14. The chain's CDR3 is CASSMRTTTGDSEQFF. The CDR3, as DNA: TGTGCCAGTAGTATGCGCACTACTACTGGGGACAGTGAGCAGTTCTTC. Full variable domain (rest looked up from reference TRBV19 and TRBJ2-1): DGGITQSPKYLFRKEGQNVTLSCEQNLNHDAMYWYRQDPGQGLRLIYYSQIVNDFQKGDIAEGYSVSREKKESFPLTVTSAQKNPTAFYLCASSMRTTTGDSEQFFGPGTRLTVL.

A note on this clone: Compared with germline, one end of the junction differs, possibly owing to a read error. The J gene is TRBJ2-1, the V gene TRBV5-1; 10 nucleotides match TRBD2. Per germline, CDR1 SGHRS and CDR2 YFSETQ. This CDR3 is built from 18 residues. Written as DNA, the CDR3 is TGTGCCAGCAGCTTGGTAGCTAGCGGGAGCTCCCTTGTTCTTGAGCAGTTCTTC. Translating it yields CASSLVASGSSLVLEQFF.

V and J are TRBV6-6 and TRBJ1-4; D is ambiguous. Germline values: CDR1 MNHNY, CDR2 SVGAGI (reference sequence). V lost 6 bases and J lost 8, with 16 bases in between. The length of the CDR3 is 14 residues. CDR3 protein: CASSGWGDSEKLFF. The CDR3 DNA is TGTGCCAGCAGCGGGTGGGGAGATAGCGAAAAACTGTTTTTT.

About this clone: The junction and the germline gene differ at one end; a read error may be behind it. The rearrangement uses TRBV5-1 and TRBJ2-5; TRBD2 might be the D (5 bases). The germline V gene has CDR1 SGHRS and CDR2 YFSETQ. The CDR3 contains 14 residues. CDR3 nucleotides: TGTGCCAGCAGACCCGGACTGCCACAAGAGACCCAGTACTTC. Amino acid sequence: CASRPGLPQETQYF.

To note about this clone: The same CDR3 also results from other DNA sequences found in this sample. V gene TRBV5-1 combines with J gene TRBJ1-5; D is unclear. CDR3 size: 13 residues. CDR1 is SGHRS, CDR2 YFSETQ, per germline. V was pared by 1 base and J by 6 bases, with 8 bases between. The CDR3 coding sequence is TGCGCCAGCAGCTTGACGGGATCTCAGCCCCAGCATTTT. Residues: CASSLTGSQPQHF.

With regard to this clone: The DNA is left out, because the CDR3 cannot be placed on it with certainty; the CDR3 is given as TCRdb lists it. The genes are TRBV24-1 and TRBJ2-5; TRBD1, the table's D call, lacks a check against the DNA. With termini counted, the CDR3 has 14 amino acids. Per the germline V gene, CDR1 is KGHDR and CDR2 is SFDVKD. CDR3 amino acids: CATSEGQVGLGAYF.

The rearrangement joins TRBV28 to TRBJ2-5, with 10 bases that match TRBD2. V gave up 6 bases and J gave up 5 bases; unmatched junction bases: 12. The CDR3 sequence is 16 residues long. Germline CDR1 and CDR2: MDHEN and SYDVKM. DNA of the CDR3: TGTGCCAGCAGCCCCCAACTAGCGGGGCAGAAGGAGACCCAGTACTTC. Translating gives CASSPQLAGQKETQYF.

V gene TRBV6-5 combines with J gene TRBJ1-1; tentative D call: TRBD1 (6 bases). Germline CDR1 is MNHEY and CDR2 is SVGAGI. CDR3 length: 15 residues. Trimming took off 5 bases at V and 2 bases at J, with 15 bases between the two ends. CDR3 residues: CASSRPGTFNTEAFF. CDR3 coding DNA: TGTGCCAGCAGTCGTCCCGGGACATTTAACACTGAAGCTTTCTTT.

The rearrangement joins TRBV6-5 to TRBJ2-7; perhaps TRBD1 as D (7 bases). The CDR3 consists of 15 residues. Trimming pared 9 bases from V and 1 base from J, leaving 19 bases between. Germline V gene data show CDR1 as MNHEY and CDR2 as SVGAGI. The CDR3 nucleotides are TGTGCCAGTCGGGTGCGGGACAGCGGTTCCTACGAGCAGTACGTC. Its translation is CASRVRDSGSYEQYV.

The CDR3 region has the DNA TGTGCCAGCAGTTTGGGACAGGGGGCGAGAGAGCAGTTCTTC. Its translation: CASSLGQGAREQFF. The chain is built from TRBV27 and TRBJ2-1; TRBD1 matches 12 bases. V trimming: 3 bases; J trimming: 10 bases; junction bases outside the gene matches: 4. The CDR3 is 14 amino acids. Per germline, CDR1 MNHEY and CDR2 SMNVEV (reference sequence).

The chain recombines TRBV6-5 with TRBJ1-4; a possible D gene is TRBD1 (6 bases). V dropped 10 bases and J dropped 5 bases, with 17 bases sitting between them. The CDR3 contains 14 residues. Germline V CDR1 and CDR2: MNHEY, SVGAGI. Written as DNA, the CDR3 is TGTGCCACCAGAGAGGAGGGGGGGAATGAAAAACTGTTTTTT. As protein: CATREEGGNEKLFF.

This sequence joins TRBV5-4 and TRBJ2-3, with D possibly TRBD2 on 5 matching bases. Germline lookup yields CDR1 SGHNT and CDR2 YYREEE (reference sequence). V was cut by 4 bases and J by 3 bases, with 12 bases left in between. CDR3 length: 14 residues. The CDR3 nucleotides are TGTGCCAGCAGCCCCCCGGAGCGGACAGATACGCAGTATTTT. Protein sequence: CASSPPERTDTQYF.

The chain combines TRBV29-1 with TRBJ2-1; D perhaps matches TRBD1 (6 bases). V lost 5 bases to trimming and J lost 6 bases, with 17 bases between them. The CDR3 is 14 residues long. The germline V gene has CDR1 SQVTM and CDR2 ANQGSEA. The CDR3 DNA is TGCAGCGTTTTCAGCAGGGGCTTCTCCAATGAGCAGTTCTTC. It specifies CSVFSRGFSNEQFF.

The table lists this clone with a few counts. This chain uses TRBV5-4 with TRBJ2-1; 9 bases agree with TRBD1. CDR3 length: 17 residues. V was pared by 0 bases and J by 8 bases, with 12 bases of the junction left unmatched. The germline V gene has CDR1 SGHNT and CDR2 YYREEE (reference sequence). CDR3 bases: TGTGCCAGCAGCTTGGAACCAGGGACAGGGTCTTTCCATGAGCAGTTCTTC. As protein: CASSLEPGTGSFHEQFF. Full variable domain (rest looked up from reference TRBV5-4 and TRBJ2-1): ETGVTQSPTHLIKTRGQQVTLRCSSQSGHNTVSWYQQALGQGPQFIFQYYREEENGRGNFPPRFSGLQFPNYSSELNVNALELDDSALYLCASSLEPGTGSFHEQFFGPGTRLTVL.

This chain joins TRBV4-3 and TRBJ2-1; 9 bases match TRBD2. The V gene end was trimmed by 1 base and the J gene end by 8 bases; junction bases not matched to a gene: 12. Germline values: CDR1 LGHNA, CDR2 YSLEER. The CDR3 covers 17 residues. The CDR3 DNA is TGCGCCAGCAGCCAAGTGCTCTCGGCTAGCGGGAACTATGAGCAGTTCTTC. This gives the protein CASSQVLSASGNYEQFF.

This clone was detected once. The same CDR3 is also encoded by other DNA sequences in this sample. The chain carries TRBV9 and TRBJ2-1; D is perhaps TRBD2 (6 bases). There are 14 residues in the CDR3. Germline V gene data show CDR1 as SGDLS and CDR2 as YYNGEE. V was trimmed by 0 bases and J by 2 bases, leaving 6 bases between them. CDR3 bases: TGTGCCAGCAGCGTAGGCGGGACCTACAATGAGCAGTTCTTC. This encodes CASSVGGTYNEQFF.

The chain carries TRBV24-1 and TRBJ1-1, with D perhaps matching TRBD1 (5 bases). The germline V gene has CDR1 KGHDR and CDR2 SFDVKD. The CDR3 has 18 amino acids. V lost 0 bases to trimming and J lost 4 bases, with 20 bases between them. The CDR3 loop reads CATSDLLLQQGPGTEAFF. For the CDR3, the DNA is TGTGCCACCAGTGATTTGCTACTTCAGCAGGGTCCCGGCACTGAAGCTTTCTTT.